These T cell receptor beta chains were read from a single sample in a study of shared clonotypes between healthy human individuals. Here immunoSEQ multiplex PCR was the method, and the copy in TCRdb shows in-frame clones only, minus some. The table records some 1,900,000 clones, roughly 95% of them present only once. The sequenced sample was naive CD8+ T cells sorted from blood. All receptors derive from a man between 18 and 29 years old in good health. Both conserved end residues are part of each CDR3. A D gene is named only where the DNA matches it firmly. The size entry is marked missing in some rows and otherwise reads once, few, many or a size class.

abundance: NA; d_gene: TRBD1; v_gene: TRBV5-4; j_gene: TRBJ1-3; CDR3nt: TGTGCCAGCAGCTTGACAGGGGCCTCTGGAAACACCATATATTTT; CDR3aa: CASSLTGASGNTIYF
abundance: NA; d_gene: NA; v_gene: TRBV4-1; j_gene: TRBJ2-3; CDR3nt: TGCGCCAGCAGCCAAGGATTCACGGGAGAAGATACGCAGTATTTT; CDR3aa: CASSQGFTGEDTQYF
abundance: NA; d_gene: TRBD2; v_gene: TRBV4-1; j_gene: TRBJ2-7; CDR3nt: TGCGCCAGCAGCCTGGTATTGCCGTCGGGGGGAGCCTACGAGCAGTACTTC; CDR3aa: CASSLVLPSGGAYEQYF
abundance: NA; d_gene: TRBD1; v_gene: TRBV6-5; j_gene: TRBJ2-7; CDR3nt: TGTGCCAGCAGCCCCGGGACAGGGCTCTTCGAGCAGTACTTC; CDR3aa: CASSPGTGLFEQYF
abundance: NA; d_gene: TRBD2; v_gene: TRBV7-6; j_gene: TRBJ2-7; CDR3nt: TGTGCCAGCAGCTTAGGGGCAGGGGGGACTAGCGGGGTTCCCTACGAGCAGTACTTC; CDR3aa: CASSLGAGGTSGVPYEQYF
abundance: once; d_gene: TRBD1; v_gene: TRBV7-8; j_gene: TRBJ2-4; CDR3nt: TGTGCCAGCAGCCTATCCGGGACAGGGTCCGCCAAAAACATTCAGTACTTC; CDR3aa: CASSLSGTGSAKNIQYF
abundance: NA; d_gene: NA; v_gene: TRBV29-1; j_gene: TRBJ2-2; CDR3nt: TGCAGCGTTGAAGTTTCACCCGGGGAGCTGTTTTTT; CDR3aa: CSVEVSPGELFF
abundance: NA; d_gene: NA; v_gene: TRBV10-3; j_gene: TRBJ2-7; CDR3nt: TGTGCCGCTGACAGCGGACCTGAGCAGTACTTC; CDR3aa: CAADSGPEQYF
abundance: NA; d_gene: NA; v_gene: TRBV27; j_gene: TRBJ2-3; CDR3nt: TGTGCCAGCAGTTTTTCTCGCTTAGATACGCAGTATTTT; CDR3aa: CASSFSRLDTQYF
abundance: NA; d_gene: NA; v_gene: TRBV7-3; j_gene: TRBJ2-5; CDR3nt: TGTGCCACCCTACGGAGGTTGGGCCAAGAGACCCAGTACTTC; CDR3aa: CATLRRLGQETQYF
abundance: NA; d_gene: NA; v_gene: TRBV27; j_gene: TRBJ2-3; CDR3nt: TGTGCCCTGCTCGGGGGCCCTACGCAGTATTTT; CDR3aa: CALLGGPTQYF
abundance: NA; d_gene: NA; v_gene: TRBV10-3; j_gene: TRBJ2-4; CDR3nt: TGTGCCATCAGTGAGGAAATAGCCAAAAACATTCAGTACTTC; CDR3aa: CAISEEIAKNIQYF
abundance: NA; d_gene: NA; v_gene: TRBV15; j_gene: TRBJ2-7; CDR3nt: TGTGCCACCAGCAGCGGAATTAGCTACGAGCAGTACTTC; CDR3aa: CATSSGISYEQYF
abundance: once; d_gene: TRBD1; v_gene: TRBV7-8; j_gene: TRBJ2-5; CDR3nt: TGTGCCAGCAGCTTAGGGACAGGGGGGGAAGAGACCCAGTACTTC; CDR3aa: CASSLGTGGEETQYF
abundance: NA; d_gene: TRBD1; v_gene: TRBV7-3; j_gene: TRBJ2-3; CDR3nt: TGTGCCAGCAGCTTATTGGGACAGGGGGCAGGAGATACGCAGTATTTT; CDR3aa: CASSLLGQGAGDTQYF
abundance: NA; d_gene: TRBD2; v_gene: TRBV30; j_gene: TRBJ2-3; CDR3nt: TGTGCCTGGACTAGCGGGGCATCGAGCACAGATACGCAGTATTTT; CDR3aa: CAWTSGASSTDTQYF
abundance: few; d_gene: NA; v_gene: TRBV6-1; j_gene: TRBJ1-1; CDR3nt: TGTGCCAGCAGTGAAAATAGGCGCACTGAAGCTTTCTTT; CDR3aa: CASSENRRTEAFF
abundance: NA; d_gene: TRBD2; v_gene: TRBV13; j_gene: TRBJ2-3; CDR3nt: TGTGCCAGCAGCTCCCGGGGGGGCACAGATACGCAGTATTTT; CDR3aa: CASSSRGGTDTQYF
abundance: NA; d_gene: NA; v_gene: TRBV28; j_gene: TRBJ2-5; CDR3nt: TGTGCCAGCAGTTTATTCTCCAGACAGGAAGAGACCCAGTACTTC; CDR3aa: CASSLFSRQEETQYF
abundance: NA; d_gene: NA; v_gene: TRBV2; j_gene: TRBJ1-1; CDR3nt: TGTGCCAGCAGTTCCGGGACCGGCGCTTTCTTT; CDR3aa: CASSSGTGAFF
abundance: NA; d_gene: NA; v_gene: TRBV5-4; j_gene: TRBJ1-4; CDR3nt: TGTGCCAGCAGCCAATGGGACATGGCTGAAAAACTGTTTTTT; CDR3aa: CASSQWDMAEKLFF
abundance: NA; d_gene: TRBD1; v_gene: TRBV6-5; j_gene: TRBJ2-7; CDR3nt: TGTGCCAGCAGCCAGGGGGCTACCTACGAGCAGTACTTC; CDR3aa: CASSQGATYEQYF
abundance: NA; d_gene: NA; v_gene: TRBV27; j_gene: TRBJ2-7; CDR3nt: TGTGCCAGCAGTTTATTGGGGGCAAATCCCGGCGAGCAGTACTTC; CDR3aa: CASSLLGANPGEQYF
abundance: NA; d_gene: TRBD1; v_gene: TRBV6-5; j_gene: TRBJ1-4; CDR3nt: TGTGCCAGCAGTTACCGGGACAGGGCGGTTGAAAAACTGTTTTTT; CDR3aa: CASSYRDRAVEKLFF
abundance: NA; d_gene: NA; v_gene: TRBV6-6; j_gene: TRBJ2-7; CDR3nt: TGTGCCAGCAGGTCCCCTCGCGAGCAGTACTTC; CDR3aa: CASRSPREQYF
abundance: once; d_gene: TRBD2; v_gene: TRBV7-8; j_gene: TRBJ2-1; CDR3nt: TGTGCCAGCAGCTCCGGGGGAGCGGGGGGTCCCTATGAGCAGTTCTTC; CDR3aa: CASSSGGAGGPYEQFF
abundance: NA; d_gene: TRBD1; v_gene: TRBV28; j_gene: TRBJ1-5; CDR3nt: TGTGCCAGCAGTTCCGGACAGGGCGCGAGGAATCAGCCCCAGCATTTT; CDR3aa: CASSSGQGARNQPQHF
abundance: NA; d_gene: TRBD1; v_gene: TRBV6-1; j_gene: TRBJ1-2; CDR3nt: TGTGCCAGCAGTGAAGCCCCGGGACAGGGGGCCAGTGGCTACACCTTC; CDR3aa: CASSEAPGQGASGYTF
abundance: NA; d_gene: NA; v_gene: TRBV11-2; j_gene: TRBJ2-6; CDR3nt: TGTGCCAGCAGCACAACAGGGTCCGGGGCCAACGTCCTGACTTTC; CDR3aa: CASSTTGSGANVLTF
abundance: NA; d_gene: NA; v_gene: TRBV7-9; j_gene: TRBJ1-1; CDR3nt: TGTGCCAGCAGCTCAAAGAGAGAGACTGAAGCTTTCTTT; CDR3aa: CASSSKRETEAFF
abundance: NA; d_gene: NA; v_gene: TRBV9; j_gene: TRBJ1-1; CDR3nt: TGTGCCAGCAGTGGGGACGGAAACACTGAAGCTTTCTTT; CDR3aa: CASSGDGNTEAFF
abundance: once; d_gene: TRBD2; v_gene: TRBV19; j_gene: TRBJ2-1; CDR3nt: TGTGCCAGTAGGCTAGCGGGAGGGATTGAGCAGTTCTTC; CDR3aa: CASRLAGGIEQFF
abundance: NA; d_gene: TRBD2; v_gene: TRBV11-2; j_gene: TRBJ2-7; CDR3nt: TGTGCCAGCAGCTTAAGGGGACTAACCTACGAGCAGTACTTC; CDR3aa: CASSLRGLTYEQYF
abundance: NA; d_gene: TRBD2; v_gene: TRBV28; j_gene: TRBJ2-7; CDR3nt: TGTGCCAGCAGTTTTGGACTAGCGGGGCTATACGAGCAGTACTTC; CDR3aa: CASSFGLAGLYEQYF
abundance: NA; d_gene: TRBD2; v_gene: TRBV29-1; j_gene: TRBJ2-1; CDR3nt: TGCAGCGTTGCGGGTAGCGGGGGGATGTACAATGAGCAGTTCTTC; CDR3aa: CSVAGSGGMYNEQFF